The T cell receptor (beta chain) described here comes from a study of T cells after yellow fever vaccination. One entry per CDR3 protein results from TCRdb running MiXCR on the 5' RACE reads. The sample consists of hundreds of thousands of distinct CDR3 sequences, approximately 13% of them appearing once. This clonotype was counted between two and nine times. This TCR was recovered from a man aged 30 to 45 who received the YFV17D yellow fever vaccine. The sample was PBMCs, taken on the day of the yellow fever booster vaccination.

The CDR3 protein is CASATSGGTQYF. CDR3 DNA: TGTGCCAGCGCCACTAGCGGCGGGACCCAGTACTTC. The V call is TRBV6-5, the J call TRBJ2-5, with 8 bases aligning to TRBD2. CDR3 length: 12 amino acids. Germline assignment: CDR1 MNHEY and CDR2 SVGAGI. V lost 8 bases and J lost 7; bases outside the gene matches: 6.